The clone carrying this TCR beta chain was counted many times. The sample originates from a study of T cells of healthy individuals. TCRdb reprocessed the 5' RACE reads with MiXCR, giving one entry per CDR3 protein. The sample carries 95,000 to 100,000 distinct CDR3 sequences, under 20% recorded once. The germline CDR1 and CDR2 sequences are MDHEN and SYDVKM. V was pared by 2 bases and J by 7 bases, with 11 bases between. The CDR3 runs 13 residues. The receptor comes from a human donor in good health. This sequence joins TRBV28 and TRBJ1-2; D is possibly TRBD1 (6 bases). CDR3: CASSLHRVRGYTF. CDR3 DNA: TGTGCCAGCAGTTTACACAGGGTTCGTGGCTACACCTTC.